These T cell receptor beta chains were read from a single sample in a study of cytomegalovirus exposure and HLA in healthy donors. The method was immunoSEQ multiplex PCR; TCRdb's version includes in-frame clones alone and lacks a portion of them. The top ten clones hold over 1% of a sample with about 140,000 clones, 73% of them seen once. Sequences were obtained from PBMCs. The receptor set was obtained from a woman in her forties in good health and CMV-seronegative. CDR3s include the opening cysteine and the closing phenylalanine or tryptophan. A D gene is named only where the DNA matches it firmly. Part of the rows lack a size; the others show once, few, many or a class for expanded clones.

CDR3 protein: CASSLAPTSQETQYF; CDR3 DNA: TGTGCTAGCAGCTTAGCGCCTACTAGCCAAGAGACCCAGTACTTC; J gene: TRBJ2-5; V gene: TRBV7-7; D gene: .; clone size: .
CDR3 protein: CASSLDQGRRNYGYTF; CDR3 DNA: TGTGCCAGCAGCTTAGACCAGGGGAGAAGAAACTATGGCTACACCTTC; J gene: TRBJ1-2; V gene: TRBV7-2; D gene: .; clone size: .
CDR3 protein: CASSLDISTNEKLFF; CDR3 DNA: TGTGCCAGCAGTTTGGACATTTCAACTAATGAAAAACTGTTTTTT; J gene: TRBJ1-4; V gene: TRBV28; D gene: .; clone size: .
CDR3 protein: CASSVDDSQPQHF; CDR3 DNA: TGTGCCAGCAGCGTAGATGACAGTCAGCCCCAGCATTTT; J gene: TRBJ1-5; V gene: TRBV9; D gene: .; clone size: .
CDR3 protein: CASTVGAQETQYF; CDR3 DNA: TGTGCCAGCACCGTTGGAGCCCAAGAGACCCAGTACTTC; J gene: TRBJ2-5; V gene: TRBV5-8; D gene: .; clone size: .
CDR3 protein: CASSPRGQGMQSHEQYF; CDR3 DNA: TGTGCCAGCTCACCGAGGGGACAGGGCATGCAGAGCCACGAGCAGTACTTC; J gene: TRBJ2-7; V gene: TRBV18; D gene: TRBD1; clone size: .
CDR3 protein: CSVPDPYRGRGDGTEAFF; CDR3 DNA: TGCAGCGTCCCTGACCCCTACAGGGGAAGAGGGGATGGCACTGAAGCTTTCTTT; J gene: TRBJ1-1; V gene: TRBV29-1; D gene: TRBD1; clone size: .
CDR3 protein: CASSRVGGSYNEQFF; CDR3 DNA: TGTGCCAGCAGCCGCGTGGGGGGTAGTTACAATGAGCAGTTCTTC; J gene: TRBJ2-1; V gene: TRBV7-6; D gene: .; clone size: .
CDR3 protein: CASSGGGLAGGNEQFF; CDR3 DNA: TGCGCCAGCAGCGGCGGTGGACTAGCGGGTGGTAATGAGCAGTTCTTC; J gene: TRBJ2-1; V gene: TRBV5-1; D gene: TRBD2; clone size: .
CDR3 protein: CASSESATEAFF; CDR3 DNA: TGCGCCAGCAGTGAGTCGGCCACTGAAGCTTTCTTT; J gene: TRBJ1-1; V gene: TRBV10-2; D gene: .; clone size: few
CDR3 protein: CASSFPRLDQPQHF; CDR3 DNA: TGTGCCAGCAGTTTTCCTCGACTTGATCAGCCCCAGCATTTT; J gene: TRBJ1-5; V gene: TRBV28; D gene: .; clone size: .
CDR3 protein: CASSESPGNTEAFF; CDR3 DNA: TGCGCCAGCAGTGAATCCCCGGGGAACACTGAAGCTTTCTTT; J gene: TRBJ1-1; V gene: TRBV10-2; D gene: .; clone size: .
CDR3 protein: CASSFGGGAGETQYF; CDR3 DNA: TGCGCCAGCAGCTTTGGCGGGGGGGCTGGAGAGACCCAGTACTTC; J gene: TRBJ2-5; V gene: TRBV5-1; D gene: TRBD2; clone size: .
CDR3 protein: CASDNRGHGYGYTF; CDR3 DNA: TGTGCCAGTGATAACAGGGGGCATGGCTATGGCTACACCTTC; J gene: TRBJ1-2; V gene: TRBV19; D gene: TRBD1; clone size: .
CDR3 protein: CASSLVEEQFF; CDR3 DNA: TGTGCCAGCAGCTTAGTTGAGGAGCAGTTCTTC; J gene: TRBJ2-1; V gene: TRBV7-2; D gene: .; clone size: .
CDR3 protein: CASSLGGRETQYF; CDR3 DNA: TGTGCCAGCAGCTTAGGGGGCCGAGAGACCCAGTACTTC; J gene: TRBJ2-5; V gene: TRBV11-2; D gene: .; clone size: .
CDR3 protein: CASRETVTQETQYF; CDR3 DNA: TGTGCCAGTAGAGAGACAGTAACCCAAGAGACCCAGTACTTC; J gene: TRBJ2-5; V gene: TRBV19; D gene: .; clone size: .
CDR3 protein: CASSLGTGLLETQYF; CDR3 DNA: TGTGCCAGCAGCTTGGGGACAGGGTTATTAGAGACCCAGTACTTC; J gene: TRBJ2-5; V gene: TRBV11-1; D gene: TRBD1; clone size: .
CDR3 protein: CASSLDRNTEAFF; CDR3 DNA: TGCGCCAGCAGCCTAGACAGAAACACTGAAGCTTTCTTT; J gene: TRBJ1-1; V gene: TRBV4-3; D gene: .; clone size: .
CDR3 protein: CSGQDTEAFF; CDR3 DNA: TGCAGCGGCCAGGACACTGAAGCTTTCTTT; J gene: TRBJ1-1; V gene: TRBV29-1; D gene: .; clone size: .
CDR3 protein: CATSRVRPTRDEKLFF; CDR3 DNA: TGTGCCACCAGCAGAGTTCGACCCACCCGGGATGAAAAACTGTTTTTT; J gene: TRBJ1-4; V gene: TRBV15; D gene: .; clone size: few
CDR3 protein: CASSFSNSPLHF; CDR3 DNA: TGTGCCAGCAGTTTTTCGAATTCACCCCTCCACTTT; J gene: TRBJ1-6; V gene: TRBV27; D gene: .; clone size: few